One and the same sample provided the 20 T cell receptor beta chains below, sequenced in a study of identical twins. TCRdb re-called the 5' RACE reads through MiXCR, storing one row per CDR3 protein. The table shows approximately 700,000 distinct CDR3 sequences, with approximately 6% occurring only once. Sample: naive T cells sorted from blood. All receptors derive from a man aged 18-30 years in good health.

This clonotype has only one observation. This chain uses TRBV15 with TRBJ2-3; TRBD2 aligns across 14 bases. CDR3 length equals 18 residues. Germline values: CDR1 LNHNV, CDR2 YYDKDF (reference sequence). V was pared by 1 base and J by 6 bases, with 9 bases of the junction left unmatched. CDR3: CATSRVRRGLAGADTQYF. CDR3 sequence (DNA): TGTGCCACCAGCAGAGTCCGGCGGGGACTAGCGGGAGCTGATACGCAGTATTTT.

This clonotype appeared a few times. The rearrangement uses TRBV11-2 and TRBJ1-2, with a tentative D call TRBD1 (5 bases). The V and J ends lost 5 bases and 1 base respectively, with 20 bases between them. The CDR3 length is 17 residues. Germline-derived CDR1 and CDR2 are SGHAT and FQNNGV. The CDR3: CASSDPGRPYLNYGYTF. The CDR3 DNA is TGTGCCAGCAGCGACCCAGGGCGCCCTTACCTTAACTATGGCTACACCTTC.

This chain connects TRBV6-1 to TRBJ1-5, with no clear D. This CDR3 is built from 15 residues. V was trimmed by 4 bases and J by 3 bases, leaving 13 bases between them. CDR1 and CDR2 (germline): MNHNS, SASEGT. The CDR3 region is CASSAPQTLNQPQHF. The CDR3 region has the DNA TGTGCCAGCAGTGCTCCCCAGACACTCAATCAGCCCCAGCATTTT.

In this sample, this clonotype turned up a few times. In nucleotides, the CDR3 is TGTGCCAGCCTTGCGGGGAGTGTACATCAGCCCCAGCATTTT. Its protein is CASLAGSVHQPQHF. This sequence joins TRBV28 and TRBJ1-5, with D uncertain. The germline CDR1 and CDR2 sequences are MDHEN and SYDVKM. The CDR3 length is 14 residues. V dropped 8 bases and J dropped 5 bases, with 16 bases sitting between them.

This clonotype has just a few counts. The chain links TRBV20-1 to TRBJ2-1; D may be TRBD2 (5 bases). The CDR3 runs to 15 residues. V lost 6 bases to trimming and J lost 6 bases, with 21 bases between them. In germline, CDR1 is DFQATT, CDR2 SNEGSKA (reference sequence). The CDR3 loop is CSANIDTRGFNEQFF. As DNA, the CDR3 is TGCAGTGCCAACATTGACACTAGAGGTTTCAATGAGCAGTTCTTC.

At least ten counts were recorded for this clonotype. The chain joins TRBV7-3 to TRBJ1-2; D is undetermined. CDR3 length: 14 amino acids. Trimming cost V 1 base and J 2 bases, with 8 bases left between them. The germline gives CDR1 SGHTA, CDR2 FQGTGA. CDR3 sequence reads: CASSLNRENYGYTF. CDR3 DNA sequence: TGTGCCAGCAGCTTAAACCGGGAGAACTATGGCTACACCTTC.

This chain links TRBV5-1 with TRBJ1-6; D possibly corresponds to TRBD1 (6 bases). CDR3 length: 14 residues. V was pared by 4 bases and J by 7 bases, with 12 bases between. The germline V gene encodes CDR1 SGHRS and CDR2 YFSETQ. The CDR3 DNA is TGCGCCAGCAGCCAGTCGGACAGCAATTCACCCCTCCACTTT. It codes for CASSQSDSNSPLHF.

The chain carries TRBV7-6 and TRBJ1-4; D is uncertain. Trimming removed 4 bases from V and 8 bases from J, with 23 bases in between. The CDR3 contains 17 residues. CDR1 is SGHVS, CDR2 FNYEAQ, per germline. The CDR3 bases are TGTGCCAGCAGCTCCACACGCCTTCGGGTGGGCGAGGAAAAACTGTTTTTT. Translating gives CASSSTRLRVGEEKLFF.

The chain couples TRBV20-1 to TRBJ2-1, with 12 bases aligning to TRBD2. The CDR3 loop spans 18 amino acids. CDR1 and CDR2 from the germline V gene are DFQATT and SNEGSKA (reference sequence). J gave up 9 bases and V 3 bases, and 18 bases lay outside the gene matches. The CDR3 reads CSASRPSGRAGGKGEQFF. The CDR3 region has the DNA TGCAGTGCTAGTCGTCCTAGCGGGAGGGCCGGGGGGAAGGGTGAGCAGTTCTTC.

This clonotype was counted many times. This rearrangement joins TRBV12-3 or TRBV12-4 to TRBJ1-1; D ambiguous. Trimming took 3 bases from V and 12 from J, leaving 11 bases between them. The CDR3 has 11 amino acids. The CDR3 sequence: CASSLEFVTFF. The CDR3 DNA follows: TGTGCCAGCAGTTTGGAGTTCGTTACTTTCTTT.

The gene calls are TRBV5-6 and TRBJ2-1; D is possibly TRBD2 (8 bases). Trimming removed 6 bases from V and 5 bases from J, with 30 bases in between. The CDR3 length is 19 residues. Germline V CDR1 and CDR2: SGHDT, YYEEEE. As DNA, the CDR3 is TGTGCCAGCACCAAGACAGGGACCCCTAAGGGACTAGGGGACAATGAGCAGTTCTTC. Amino acids: CASTKTGTPKGLGDNEQFF.

This clonotype was seen at least ten times. The gene calls are TRBV4-3 and TRBJ1-6; D is undetermined. There are 13 residues in the CDR3. Trimming took 0 bases from V and 14 from J, leaving 11 bases between them. Germline CDR1 and CDR2: LGHNA and YSLEER. The DNA for the CDR3 is TGCGCCAGCAGCCAAGAGGTCTTTGGGTCCCTCCACTTT. Amino acid sequence: CASSQEVFGSLHF.

As DNA, the CDR3 is TGTGCCAGCAGCTCCGATGGGGTCGGGGAGCAGTACTTC. It is translated as CASSSDGVGEQYF. This chain links TRBV7-6 with TRBJ2-7, with D hard to call. V was pared by 4 bases and J by 7 bases, with 14 bases between. From germline, CDR1 is SGHVS and CDR2 FNYEAQ. The CDR3 loop spans 13 amino acids.

At least ten counts were recorded for this clonotype. The chain employs TRBV28 and TRBJ1-1; 7 bases map to TRBD1. CDR3 length: 14 residues. The V gene's germline CDR1 is MDHEN and CDR2 SYDVKM. V lost 5 bases, J lost 4 bases, and 7 bases stayed unmatched. The CDR3: CASSQGGRGTEAFF. The CDR3 DNA reads TGTGCCAGCAGTCAAGGGGGCAGGGGCACTGAAGCTTTCTTT.

This clonotype occurred many times. V gene TRBV9 combines with J gene TRBJ2-2; 8 bases match TRBD2. The CDR3 covers 15 residues. CDR1 is SGDLS and CDR2 is YYNGEE in the germline V gene. V dropped 0 bases and J dropped 4; count of bases not matched to a gene: 2. DNA of the CDR3: TGTGCCAGCAGCGTAGGACGGGGGGGCACCGGGGAGCTGTTTTTT. Translation gives CASSVGRGGTGELFF.

This clonotype was found a few times. The rearrangement joins TRBV7-9 to TRBJ2-1; 11 bases align to TRBD2. Unmatched junction bases numbered 11, after V lost 4 bases and J lost 6 bases. The CDR3 is 17 amino acids. Germline loops: CDR1 SEHNR, CDR2 FQNEAQ (reference sequence). The CDR3 nucleotides are TGTGCCAGCAGCTCGGCACTCACTAGCGGGAGTACCAATGAGCAGTTCTTC. It is translated as CASSSALTSGSTNEQFF.

This clonotype was counted at least ten times. The chain has TRBV12-3 or TRBV12-4 and TRBJ2-4; D remains ambiguous. The CDR3 extends over 15 amino acids. The ends were cut back, 5 bases at V and 6 bases at J, with 17 bases in the middle. CDR3 sequence: CASSDEGPLRNIQYF. The DNA for the CDR3 is TGTGCCAGCAGTGATGAAGGACCGTTGCGAAACATTCAGTACTTC.

This clonotype has a count of ten or more. The chain uses TRBV12-3 or TRBV12-4 and TRBJ2-1, with TRBD2 identical over 10 bases. The CDR3 totals 14 residues. V gave up 1 base and J gave up 15 bases; unmatched junction bases: 9. The CDR3 DNA is TGTGCCAGCAGTTTAGGCGCACTAGCGGGAAATCTGTTCTTC. It encodes CASSLGALAGNLFF.

This clonotype was picked up many times. The J gene is TRBJ2-5, the V gene TRBV6-1; D possibly corresponds to TRBD2 (6 bases). This CDR3 comprises 14 residues. Germline V gives CDR1 MNHNS, CDR2 SASEGT. The V gene lost 6 bases and the J gene lost 2 bases, with 13 bases spanning the gap. In DNA form, the CDR3 reads TGTGCCAGCAGACTCCCGGGACTTCAAGAGACCCAGTACTTC. It yields the protein CASRLPGLQETQYF.

This clonotype was picked up a small number of times. The chain recombines TRBV5-5 with TRBJ2-7; 7 nucleotides agree with TRBD1. This CDR3 region has 15 residues. Per the germline V gene, CDR1 is SGHKS and CDR2 is YYEKEE (reference sequence). V lost 3 bases, J lost 2 bases, and 8 bases stayed unmatched. The CDR3 nucleotides are TGTGCCAGCAGCTCCCATTGGGACAGTCCCTACGAGCAGTACTTC. Translation gives CASSSHWDSPYEQYF.